Listed here are 5 T cell receptor beta chains from one sample, sequenced in a study of blood T cell repertoires in COVID-19 (TCRdb year 2020). The library was prepared using the immunoSEQ multiplex PCR assay. TCRdb provides this immuneACCESS table in a form limited to in-frame rearrangements. Some clones are lacking; in checked studies, under half of them reflect an unresolved V gene, and why the rest are absent is not known. For this sample the table gives about 150,000 clones, of which just over 85% were detected only once. The top ten constitute less than 3.5% of the sample. The sample taken for sequencing was peripheral blood. Receptors were obtained from a man in his sixties or seventies with acute or convalescent COVID-19.

The V call is TRBV29-1, the J call TRBJ2-2; perhaps TRBD1 as D (5 bases). V gave up 3 bases and J gave up 0 bases, with 8 bases separating them. The germline gives CDR1 SQVTM, CDR2 ANQGSEA. The CDR3 spans 14 residues. The CDR3 spells CSVEVTANTGELFF. In DNA form, the CDR3 reads TGCAGCGTTGAGGTGACAGCGAACACCGGGGAGCTGTTTTTT.

The count of this clone is one. The chain couples TRBV6-6 to TRBJ2-7; weak D call: TRBD2 (6 bases). V was cut by 6 bases and J by 2 bases, with 14 bases left in between. CDR3 length: 14 amino acids. Germline assignment: CDR1 MNHNY and CDR2 SVGAGI (reference sequence). This chain's CDR3 is CASSYKREAYEQYF. The CDR3 region has the DNA TGTGCCAGCAGCTATAAAAGGGAGGCCTACGAGCAGTACTTC.

The V call is TRBV5-1, the J call TRBJ1-1; 8 bases line up with TRBD1. Losses at the gene ends were 3 bases for V and 8 bases for J; bases not matched to a gene: 3. The CDR3 spans 12 residues. Germline loops: CDR1 SGHRS, CDR2 YFSETQ. The CDR3, as DNA: TGCGCCAGCAGCTCGGGACAGGAAGAAGCTTTCTTT. It is translated as CASSSGQEEAFF.

CDR3 nucleotides: TGTGCCAGCAGTTACTCCGGACTAGCGGGAGTTCGAGGAGATACGCAGTATTTT. Encoded protein: CASSYSGLAGVRGDTQYF. The chain is built from TRBV6-2 or TRBV6-3 and TRBJ2-3; 13 bases are shared with TRBD2. V was pared by 0 bases and J by 5 bases, with 8 bases of the junction left unmatched. There are 18 residues in the CDR3. CDR1 and CDR2 from the germline V gene are MNHEY and SVGEGT.

This rearrangement joins TRBV29-1 to TRBJ1-1, with no clear D. The CDR3 extends over 11 amino acids. V lost 4 bases, J lost 1 base, and 4 bases lay in between. CDR1 and CDR2 from the germline V gene are SQVTM and ANQGSEA. CDR3 nucleotides: TGCAGCGTTGCCCGGAACACTGAAGCTTTCTTT. Amino acid sequence: CSVARNTEAFF.